The next 4 T cell receptor beta chains were all read from a single sample in a study of long-term antiretroviral therapy in people with HIV. With survey level as its setting, the immunoSEQ assay was v3.0. Generated by immunoSEQ multiplex PCR, the TCRdb table keeps only in-frame clones and is missing some. The sample includes 42,000 or so clones, around nine tenths of them seen just once. Sequencing was performed on unsorted PBMCs, taken 0.1 years before starting antiretroviral therapy. Receptors originate from a woman aged 50 to 60 with HIV.

The chain carries TRBV7-2 and TRBJ1-3, with 10 nucleotides matching TRBD1. The CDR3 consists of 15 residues. V lost 6 bases to trimming and J lost 4 bases; unmatched junction nucleotides: 6. Germline CDR1 is SGHTA and CDR2 is FQGNSA. The CDR3: CASRFDRGPGNTIYF. In nucleotides, the CDR3 is TGTGCCAGCAGGTTCGACAGGGGGCCCGGAAACACCATATATTTT. Full variable domain (outside the CDR3, taken from reference TRBV7-2 and TRBJ1-3): GAGVSQSPSNKVTEKGKDVELRCDPISGHTALYWYRQSLGQGLEFLIYFQGNSAPDKSGLPSDRFSAERTGGSVSTLTIQRTQQEDSAVYLCASRFDRGPGNTIYFGEGSWLTVV.

The V gene is TRBV18, the J gene TRBJ1-3; D might be TRBD1 (6 bases). V lost 3 bases to trimming and J lost 0 bases, with 9 bases between them. The CDR3 is 15 residues long. CDR1 KGHSH and CDR2 LQKENI come from the germline V gene. CDR3 in amino acids: CASSPDSPSGNTIYF. The CDR3 DNA reads TGTGCCAGCTCACCGGACAGCCCCTCTGGAAACACCATATATTTT.

This sequence joins TRBV6-1 and TRBJ1-2; possibly TRBD1 for D (5 bases). The CDR3 spans 12 residues. CDR1 and CDR2 (germline): MNHNS, SASEGT. V was trimmed by 10 bases and J by 1 base, leaving 10 bases between them. CDR3 sequence reads: CAIQTVNYGYTF. DNA of the CDR3: TGTGCCATCCAGACAGTTAACTATGGCTACACCTTC.

The V call is TRBV10-3, the J call TRBJ2-1; 14 bases agree with TRBD2. The V gene's germline CDR1 is ENHRY and CDR2 SYGVKD. V was pared by 9 bases and J by 9 bases, with 4 bases of the junction left unmatched. This CDR3 comprises 13 residues. The CDR3 nucleotides read TGTGCCATTTTTGGGACTAGCGGGGGTGAGCAGTTCTTC. Encoded protein: CAIFGTSGGEQFF.